Below are 18 T cell receptor beta chains sequenced from a single sample in a study of blood T cell repertoires in COVID-19. The data were produced by immunoSEQ multiplex PCR, yet TCRdb's version contains in-frame clones alone and is incomplete. The sample holds some 180,000 clones, 70% to 90% seen once. The sample consisted of peripheral blood. These receptors came from a man aged 40-50 years with active or convalescent COVID-19.

The chain uses TRBV5-1 and TRBJ1-6; 11 positions match TRBD1. CDR1 and CDR2 (germline): SGHRS, YFSETQ. The CDR3 is 19 amino acids. Germline trimming cut 1 base from V and 9 bases from J; bases unmatched to any gene: 15. CDR3 in amino acids: CASSLMGGQGALVGSPLHF. The CDR3 DNA follows: TGCGCCAGCAGCTTGATGGGTGGACAGGGGGCTCTGGTAGGTTCACCCCTCCACTTT.

Only one count was recorded for this clone. Here the CDR3 reads CASSLAGRAAGNTIYF. The CDR3 nucleotides read TGTGCCAGCAGCTTGGCCGGGAGGGCGGCTGGAAACACCATATATTTT. The chain uses TRBV5-4 and TRBJ1-3; D gene unclear. The germline V and J ends were trimmed by 0 bases and 2 bases, with 12 bases remaining between them. Germline V gives CDR1 SGHNT, CDR2 YYREEE (reference sequence). The CDR3 is 16 residues long.

This chain joins TRBV27 and TRBJ2-3; 8 positions agree with TRBD1. The CDR3 is 14 residues long. After removal of 6 bases from V and 1 base from J, the junction contained 3 bases not matched to a gene. The germline V gene has CDR1 MNHEY and CDR2 SMNVEV (reference sequence). The CDR3 is CASRPGGGTDTQYF. Here the CDR3 DNA reads TGTGCCAGCAGGCCAGGGGGCGGCACAGATACGCAGTATTTT.

V and J are TRBV27 and TRBJ2-3, with D tentatively TRBD2 (6 bases). The CDR3 is 15 residues long. The germline V and J ends were trimmed by 3 bases and 6 bases, with 16 bases remaining between them. Per the germline V gene, CDR1 is MNHEY and CDR2 is SMNVEV (reference sequence). The CDR3, as DNA: TGTGCCAGCAGTTTGAGGGCGGGATGGGGTGATACGCAGTATTTT. Its translation: CASSLRAGWGDTQYF.

This clone occurred a few times. The chain is built from TRBV2 and TRBJ2-7; D might be TRBD2 (5 bases). The CDR3 spans 14 residues. V was cut by 4 bases and J by 5 bases, with 15 bases left in between. From germline, CDR1 is SNHLY and CDR2 FYNNEI. The CDR3 DNA follows: TGTGCCAGCAGTGCAACTAGTACCCACAACGAGCAGTACTTC. This sequence encodes CASSATSTHNEQYF.

The chain links TRBV18 to TRBJ2-1; D gene uncertain. The germline V and J ends were trimmed by 3 bases and 5 bases, with 17 bases remaining between them. The germline V gene encodes CDR1 KGHSH and CDR2 LQKENI. The CDR3 covers 16 residues. The CDR3 loop is CASSPGPQLGNNEQFF. CDR3 in DNA: TGTGCCAGCTCACCTGGGCCCCAATTAGGTAACAATGAGCAGTTCTTC.

This clone was observed once. V is TRBV19 and J is TRBJ1-2, with 11 nucleotides matching TRBD1. V lost 3 bases to trimming and J lost 4 bases; unmatched junction nucleotides: 10. The CDR3 length is 17 residues. Germline V CDR1 and CDR2: LNHDA, SQIVND (reference sequence). CDR3 DNA sequence: TGTGCCAGTAGTATTCTAACCGGGACAGGGGGGATCTATGGCTACACCTTC. Its protein is CASSILTGTGGIYGYTF.

This rearrangement joins TRBV6-6 to TRBJ2-5; TRBD1 aligns across 7 bases. The CDR3 is 15 residues long. Trimming took 4 bases from V and 2 from J; bases not matched to a gene: 7. Germline CDR1 and CDR2: MNHNY and SVGAGI (reference sequence). The CDR3 DNA is TGTGCCAGCAGTTCATACAGGGGTGGGCAAGAGACCCAGTACTTC. It encodes CASSSYRGGQETQYF.

The rearrangement uses TRBV27 and TRBJ1-3; the D gene is possibly TRBD1 (6 bases). Germline CDR1 and CDR2: MNHEY and SMNVEV (reference sequence). This CDR3 contains 17 residues. V was clipped by 4 bases and J by 7 bases, with 23 bases between them. CDR3 DNA: TGTGCCAGCAGTTCACCTAGCAAAGGGGGGGTTCGGAACACCATATATTTT. This encodes CASSSPSKGGVRNTIYF.

The chain employs TRBV4-3 and TRBJ2-1; TRBD1 matches at 9 bases. V trimming: 2 bases; J trimming: 8 bases; junction bases outside the gene matches: 7. The CDR3 sequence is 15 residues long. The germline V gene has CDR1 LGHNA and CDR2 YSLEER. The CDR3 region has the DNA TGCGCCAGCAGCCAAATGGGACAGGGTAGCGATGAGCAGTTCTTC. Protein product: CASSQMGQGSDEQFF.

The rearrangement links TRBV7-9 to TRBJ2-5, with D unresolved. From germline, CDR1 is SEHNR and CDR2 FQNEAQ (reference sequence). Trimming removed 4 bases at V and 2 bases at J, with 11 bases between. This CDR3 has 14 residues. The CDR3 protein is CASSSDIFQETQYF. The CDR3 bases are TGTGCCAGCAGCTCAGACATTTTTCAAGAGACCCAGTACTTC.

V and J are TRBV5-1 and TRBJ1-1; 9 nucleotides align to TRBD1. The J segment lost 8 bases and the V segment lost 0 bases, leaving 8 bases of the junction unmatched. The CDR3 runs to 15 residues. The germline V gene encodes CDR1 SGHRS and CDR2 YFSETQ. Here the CDR3 DNA reads TGCGCCAGCAGCTTGGCCGGTGGGGGACAGGGAGAAGCTTTCTTT. As protein: CASSLAGGGQGEAFF.

This rearrangement joins TRBV25-1 to TRBJ2-2; D not resolved. The CDR3 is made up of 15 amino acids. Germline CDR1 MGHDK, CDR2 SYGVNS. Trimming shortened V by 2 bases and J by 0 bases, and 7 bases separated the two germline ends. CDR3 protein: CASSEVQTNTGELFF. In DNA, the CDR3 is TGTGCCAGCAGTGAAGTTCAGACGAACACCGGGGAGCTGTTTTTT.

The gene calls are TRBV19 and TRBJ1-4, with D possibly TRBD1 on 6 matching bases. Trimming removed 1 base at V and 12 bases at J, with 12 bases between. This CDR3 spans 13 amino acids. Germline V gives CDR1 LNHDA, CDR2 SQIVND (reference sequence). The DNA of the CDR3 is TGTGCCAGTAGTATAGGGGGGGGGACACAACTGTTTTTT. Translated: CASSIGGGTQLFF.

This sequence joins TRBV7-3 and TRBJ2-2, with D possibly matching TRBD1 (7 bases). The CDR3 sequence is 15 residues long. The V gene lost 5 bases and the J gene lost 2 bases, with 12 bases spanning the gap. Per germline, CDR1 SGHTA and CDR2 FQGTGA. This chain's CDR3 is CASSAGQLNTGELFF. CDR3 sequence (DNA): TGTGCCAGCAGCGCGGGACAGCTTAACACCGGGGAGCTGTTTTTT.

The chain couples TRBV24-1 to TRBJ2-2; D perhaps matches TRBD2 (6 bases). The germline V gene has CDR1 KGHDR and CDR2 SFDVKD. The ends were cut back, 10 bases at V and 6 bases at J, with 11 bases in the middle. This CDR3 contains 12 residues. DNA of the CDR3: TGTGCCACTGCTAGGGAGGCCGGGGAGCTGTTTTTT. Protein sequence: CATAREAGELFF.

This sequence joins TRBV7-8 and TRBJ2-7, with TRBD1 matching over 9 bases. The CDR3 sequence is 13 residues long. Germline V gene sequence: CDR1 SGHVS, CDR2 FQNEAQ. V gave up 3 bases and J gave up 5 bases; unmatched junction bases: 2. In DNA, the CDR3 is TGTGCCAGCAGCTTGGGACAGGGAGACGAGCAGTACTTC. Translation: CASSLGQGDEQYF.

This rearrangement joins TRBV2 to TRBJ2-1; D is ambiguous. CDR3 length: 13 amino acids. The germline V gene encodes CDR1 SNHLY and CDR2 FYNNEI. V lost 3 bases and J lost 8, with 11 bases in between. The CDR3 region has the DNA TGTGCCAGCAGTGATGCGGCGACCGATGAGCAGTTCTTC. This encodes CASSDAATDEQFF. The whole variable domain, filled in from reference TRBV2 and TRBJ2-1, reads EPEVTQTPSHQVTQMGQEVILRCVPISNHLYFYWYRQILGQKVEFLVSFYNNEISEKSEIFDDQFSVERPDGSNFTLKIRSTKLEDSAMYFCASSDAATDEQFFGPGTRLTVL.